The clone carrying this T cell receptor beta chain appeared many times. Its antigen is still unknown. RNA transcripts were the template, and TCR beta CDR3 regions were amplified from them. The first round was an RT-PCR with HTBI primers, and the second round was a multiplex PCR. TCRdb re-called the multiplex PCR reads through MiXCR, storing one row per CDR3 protein. The data hold under 350,000 distinct CDR3 sequences, with roughly a sixth observed a single time. This sample stems from a study of Graves' ophthalmopathy and Graves' hyperthyroidism. Study results and limitations: In blood, most expanded thyroid clonotypes above 0.001 frequency were also detected. Ophthalmopathy could be told apart from stable hyperthyroidism by a 13-signature model (about 90% sensitivity, over 65% specificity).

For donors with ophthalmopathy, the disease showed moderate-to-severe activity, reached CAS ≥3 and NOSPECS ≥4, and had lasted under 3 months. Ineligible for inclusion were patients with other autoimmune diseases, uncontrolled infections, pregnancy or lactation. The clonotype comes from an adult man with Graves' ophthalmopathy. The sequenced material came from peripheral blood.

Here the CDR3 reads CASRPRLHSNQPQHF. CDR3 coding DNA: TGTGCCAGCAGACCTCGGCTTCATAGCAATCAGCCCCAGCATTTT. The chain carries TRBV6-1 and TRBJ1-5; D is uncertain. Trimming left V 6 bases short and J 0 bases short, with 12 bases between. The CDR3 totals 15 residues. Germline lookup yields CDR1 MNHNS and CDR2 SASEGT.